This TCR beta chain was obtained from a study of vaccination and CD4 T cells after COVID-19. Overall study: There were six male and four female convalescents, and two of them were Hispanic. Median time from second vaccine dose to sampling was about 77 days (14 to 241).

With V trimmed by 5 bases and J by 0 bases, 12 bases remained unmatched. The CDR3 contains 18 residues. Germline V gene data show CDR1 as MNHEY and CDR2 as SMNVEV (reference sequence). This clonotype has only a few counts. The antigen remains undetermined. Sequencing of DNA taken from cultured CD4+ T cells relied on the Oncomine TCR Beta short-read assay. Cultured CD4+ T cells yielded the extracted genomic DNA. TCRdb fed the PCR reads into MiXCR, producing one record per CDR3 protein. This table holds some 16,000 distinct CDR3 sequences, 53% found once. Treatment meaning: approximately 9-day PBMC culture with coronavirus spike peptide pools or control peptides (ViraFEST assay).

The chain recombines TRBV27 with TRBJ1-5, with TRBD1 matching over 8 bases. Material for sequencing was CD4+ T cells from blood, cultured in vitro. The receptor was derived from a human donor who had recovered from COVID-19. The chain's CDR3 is CASSPSRGTGYSNQPQHF. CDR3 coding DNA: TGTGCCAGCAGTCCAAGTAGGGGGACAGGCTATAGCAATCAGCCCCAGCATTTT.